Listed below are T cell receptor beta chains from one sample, sequenced in a study of T cell responses to AZD1222 COVID-19 vaccine. The protocol was immunoSEQ multiplex PCR, while the TCRdb copy is restricted to in-frame clones and leaves out a portion. The sample lists approximately 150,000 clones, more than 90% occurring once. The sequencing used peripheral blood, collected on day 0 of AZD1222 vaccination. The source is an adult in good health. Both conserved end residues are part of each CDR3. Fields, in order: J gene, D gene, clone size, V gene, CDR3 DNA, CDR3 protein. The D gene is left open where the match is weak. A row's size may be missing; if present it is once, few, many or a size class.

J: TRBJ1-1; D: NA; size: NA; V: TRBV11-2; DNA: TGTGCCAGCAGCCCCCAGACAGGCCCCGGTGAAGCTTTCTTT; CDR3: CASSPQTGPGEAFF
J: TRBJ2-5; D: NA; size: NA; V: TRBV27; DNA: TGTGCCAGCAGTCCGGTAGCGGCTCAGGGAGAGACCCAGTACTTC; CDR3: CASSPVAAQGETQYF
J: TRBJ1-1; D: NA; size: NA; V: TRBV7-2; DNA: TGTGCCAGCAGCTTAAAGAGGGGACTGATGAACACTGAAGCTTTCTTT; CDR3: CASSLKRGLMNTEAFF
J: TRBJ2-3; D: TRBD2; size: once; V: TRBV29-1; DNA: TGCAGCGTTCTAGCGGGGACCACAGATACGCAGTATTTT; CDR3: CSVLAGTTDTQYF
J: TRBJ1-1; D: TRBD1; size: NA; V: TRBV29-1; DNA: TGCAGCGCCGTGGGACAGGGGAACACTGAAGCTTTCTTT; CDR3: CSAVGQGNTEAFF
J: TRBJ2-7; D: TRBD1; size: NA; V: TRBV5-1; DNA: TGCGCCAGCAGGTCCCCGGACAGGGCGTCTTACGAGCAGTACTTC; CDR3: CASRSPDRASYEQYF
J: TRBJ2-7; D: NA; size: NA; V: TRBV19; DNA: TGTGCCAGTAGTATAGACGGACAGACTCCTCAGTACTTC; CDR3: CASSIDGQTPQYF
J: TRBJ2-7; D: TRBD1; size: NA; V: TRBV2; DNA: TGTGCCAGCGACAGGGATTCCTACGAGCAGTACTTC; CDR3: CASDRDSYEQYF
J: TRBJ1-1; D: NA; size: NA; V: TRBV7-2; DNA: TGTGCCAGCAGCTTATCCTGGCAGGCAGGGTGGGCTTTCTTT; CDR3: CASSLSWQAGWAFF
J: TRBJ1-5; D: NA; size: NA; V: TRBV5-5; DNA: TGTGCCAGCACCCCTAGGGGAGGGGGTATACAGCCCCAGCATTTT; CDR3: CASTPRGGGIQPQHF
J: TRBJ1-2; D: TRBD1; size: NA; V: TRBV4-1; DNA: TGCGCCAGCAGCCCAAAGGGGGCTACCTATGGCTACACCTTC; CDR3: CASSPKGATYGYTF
J: TRBJ2-5; D: NA; size: NA; V: TRBV15; DNA: TGTGCCACCAGCAGAGGCGGGGAAGAGACCCAGTACTTC; CDR3: CATSRGGEETQYF
J: TRBJ2-7; D: NA; size: NA; V: TRBV5-1; DNA: TGCGCCAGCAGCCGAACCTCTGGGACATCCTCCTACGAGCAGTACTTC; CDR3: CASSRTSGTSSYEQYF
J: TRBJ2-3; D: NA; size: once; V: TRBV30; DNA: TGTGCCTGGAGCCTAAAGGGTACGCAGTATTTT; CDR3: CAWSLKGTQYF
J: TRBJ2-1; D: NA; size: NA; V: TRBV27; DNA: TGTGCCAGCAGTTTTTTAACAGCTCACAATGAGCAGTTCTTC; CDR3: CASSFLTAHNEQFF
J: TRBJ1-1; D: NA; size: NA; V: TRBV6-5; DNA: TGTGCCAGCAGTTACAGGGGCGGCACTGAAGCTTTCTTT; CDR3: CASSYRGGTEAFF
J: TRBJ2-5; D: NA; size: NA; V: TRBV18; DNA: TGTGCCAGCTCACCCCAGGGTGACAGGTTATACCAAGAGACCCAGTACTTC; CDR3: CASSPQGDRLYQETQYF
J: TRBJ2-1; D: TRBD1; size: NA; V: TRBV7-3; DNA: TGTGCCAGCAGCTTGGTCGGGACAGGGATCGATGAGCAGTTCTTC; CDR3: CASSLVGTGIDEQFF
J: TRBJ1-2; D: TRBD1; size: NA; V: TRBV7-9; DNA: TGTGCCAGCAGCTTAGCCTACAGGGGAGGTAACTATGGCTACACCTTC; CDR3: CASSLAYRGGNYGYTF
J: TRBJ1-1; D: NA; size: NA; V: TRBV6-6; DNA: TGTGCCAGCAGTTACGGATCCAGCCCTTGGCACACTGAAGCTTTCTTT; CDR3: CASSYGSSPWHTEAFF
J: TRBJ2-2; D: NA; size: NA; V: TRBV2; DNA: TGTGCCAGCAGTGTTGGGCAGGCGAACACCGGGGAGCTGTTTTTT; CDR3: CASSVGQANTGELFF
J: TRBJ2-5; D: TRBD2; size: NA; V: TRBV7-9; DNA: TGTGCCAGCAGCTTAGGGACTAGCGGGAGGGAGACCCAGTACTTC; CDR3: CASSLGTSGRETQYF
J: TRBJ1-1; D: NA; size: NA; V: TRBV14; DNA: TGTGCCAGCAGCCCGTTTTCGAACACTGAAGCTTTCTTT; CDR3: CASSPFSNTEAFF
J: TRBJ1-4; D: TRBD1; size: NA; V: TRBV30; DNA: TGTGCCTGGAGCCACAGGGGGCAGGTCGGAAAACTGTTTTTT; CDR3: CAWSHRGQVGKLFF
J: TRBJ1-3; D: NA; size: NA; V: TRBV7-6; DNA: TGTGCCAGCAGCTTAGCGTCGGCCTCTGGAAACACCATATATTTT; CDR3: CASSLASASGNTIYF
J: TRBJ1-2; D: NA; size: NA; V: TRBV5-1; DNA: TGCGCCAGCAGCCCGGACGGAGCTAACTATGGCTACACCTTC; CDR3: CASSPDGANYGYTF
J: TRBJ2-7; D: TRBD1; size: NA; V: TRBV6-1; DNA: TGTGCCAGCAGTGATGACAGGGGGCCCTTCGAGCAGTACTTC; CDR3: CASSDDRGPFEQYF
J: TRBJ2-7; D: TRBD1; size: NA; V: TRBV9; DNA: TGTGCCAGCAGCCCCAGGACAGGGAGTTACTACGAGCAGTACTTC; CDR3: CASSPRTGSYYEQYF
J: TRBJ1-5; D: TRBD1; size: NA; V: TRBV19; DNA: TGTGCCAGTAGTCCACGCCTCGGACAGGGGGCAAGACAGCCCCAGCATTTT; CDR3: CASSPRLGQGARQPQHF
J: TRBJ2-1; D: TRBD2; size: NA; V: TRBV4-2; DNA: TGTGCCAGCAGCCAAGGACTAGCGGGAGGAAATGAGCAGTTCTTC; CDR3: CASSQGLAGGNEQFF
J: TRBJ2-7; D: NA; size: NA; V: TRBV12-5; DNA: TGTGCTAGTGGTTTGGGGCAGACAGTGACCTACGAGCAGTACTTC; CDR3: CASGLGQTVTYEQYF
J: TRBJ1-4; D: TRBD1; size: once; V: TRBV5-5; DNA: TGTGCCAGCAGCCCCGCAGGGGGCGTGGGGCAAAAACTGTTTTTT; CDR3: CASSPAGGVGQKLFF
J: TRBJ1-2; D: TRBD1; size: NA; V: TRBV7-9; DNA: TGTGCCAGCAGCATGGACAGGGGAATTTATGGCTACACCTTC; CDR3: CASSMDRGIYGYTF
J: TRBJ1-6; D: NA; size: NA; V: TRBV4-1; DNA: TGCGCCAGCAGCCAAGAGTCAGGAAATTCACCCCTCCACTTT; CDR3: CASSQESGNSPLHF
J: TRBJ2-3; D: TRBD2; size: NA; V: TRBV30; DNA: TGTGCCTGGAGCTCCCGGACTAGCGGCTTCACAGATACGCAGTATTTT; CDR3: CAWSSRTSGFTDTQYF
J: TRBJ1-2; D: NA; size: NA; V: TRBV6-4; DNA: TGTGCCAGCAGTGCCTATCCCGGCCAGGGTCGTTATGGCTACACCTTC; CDR3: CASSAYPGQGRYGYTF
J: TRBJ1-2; D: TRBD1; size: NA; V: TRBV19; DNA: TGTGCCAGTAGTCCTCAGGGGGGGTATGGCTACACCTTC; CDR3: CASSPQGGYGYTF
J: TRBJ1-1; D: NA; size: NA; V: TRBV27; DNA: TGTGCCAGCAGTCCCCGGACAAGGAACACTGAAGCTTTCTTT; CDR3: CASSPRTRNTEAFF
J: TRBJ2-7; D: TRBD2; size: NA; V: TRBV5-1; DNA: TGCGCCAGCAGCTTGAGCGGGAGTGTTAATGCGGGGGAGCAGTACTTC; CDR3: CASSLSGSVNAGEQYF
J: TRBJ2-1; D: TRBD1; size: NA; V: TRBV27; DNA: TGTGCCAGCAGTCCTAGGACAGGGGTCTACAATGAGCAGTTCTTC; CDR3: CASSPRTGVYNEQFF
J: TRBJ2-7; D: NA; size: NA; V: TRBV4-1; DNA: TGCGCCAGCAGCGGGCAGCGGTCCTACGAGCAGTACTTC; CDR3: CASSGQRSYEQYF
J: TRBJ1-2; D: TRBD1; size: NA; V: TRBV30; DNA: TGTGCCTGGAGTGTACAGGGGGCTCGTGGCTACACCTTC; CDR3: CAWSVQGARGYTF
J: TRBJ2-7; D: NA; size: NA; V: TRBV21-1; DNA: TGTGCCAGCAGCAAAATGTTAACGTCGTACAGGGCTTTAGCGTACGAGCAGTACTTC; CDR3: CASSKMLTSYRALAYEQYF
J: TRBJ1-1; D: TRBD1; size: NA; V: TRBV18; DNA: TGTGCCAGCTCAAGACAGGGGGCAAATACTGAAGCTTTCTTT; CDR3: CASSRQGANTEAFF
J: TRBJ1-6; D: NA; size: NA; V: TRBV30; DNA: TGTGCCTGGAAGGAGAAGGAGGGCTCCTATAATTCACCCCTCCACTTT; CDR3: CAWKEKEGSYNSPLHF
J: TRBJ1-4; D: NA; size: NA; V: TRBV2; DNA: TGTGCCAGCGGGGCATACGACACTAATGAAAAACTGTTTTTT; CDR3: CASGAYDTNEKLFF
J: TRBJ2-7; D: NA; size: NA; V: TRBV20-1; DNA: TGCAGTGCTAGCTTAAGTAACGAGCAGTACTTC; CDR3: CSASLSNEQYF
J: TRBJ1-1; D: NA; size: NA; V: TRBV9; DNA: TGTGCCAGCAGCCCCCAGTTCGGGAAAATGAACACTGAAGCTTTCTTT; CDR3: CASSPQFGKMNTEAFF
J: TRBJ2-7; D: TRBD2; size: NA; V: TRBV5-1; DNA: TGCGCCAGCAGCTTAAAAATAGGGACTAGCGGGAGGGCCTCTCTCAACGAGCAGTACTTC; CDR3: CASSLKIGTSGRASLNEQYF
J: TRBJ2-1; D: TRBD1; size: NA; V: TRBV18; DNA: TGTGCCAGCTCAGCTGGACAGGGGGCAGGTCAGTTCTTC; CDR3: CASSAGQGAGQFF
J: TRBJ1-2; D: NA; size: NA; V: TRBV3-1/TRBV3-2; DNA: TGTGCCAGCAGCCAAGCCCGGGGAGGGGCTAACTATGGCTACACCTTC; CDR3: CASSQARGGANYGYTF
J: TRBJ2-5; D: TRBD2; size: NA; V: TRBV30; DNA: TGTGCCTGGATGGGGCGGGGGGGCCAAGAGACCCAGTACTTC; CDR3: CAWMGRGGQETQYF
J: TRBJ2-1; D: NA; size: NA; V: TRBV29-1; DNA: TGCAGCGTTACTCCCCTGAACACCCGAGAGCAGTTCTTC; CDR3: CSVTPLNTREQFF
J: TRBJ1-4; D: NA; size: once; V: TRBV7-2; DNA: TGTGCCAGCAGCTTGACAGGTCGCGTGGAAAAACTGTTTTTT; CDR3: CASSLTGRVEKLFF